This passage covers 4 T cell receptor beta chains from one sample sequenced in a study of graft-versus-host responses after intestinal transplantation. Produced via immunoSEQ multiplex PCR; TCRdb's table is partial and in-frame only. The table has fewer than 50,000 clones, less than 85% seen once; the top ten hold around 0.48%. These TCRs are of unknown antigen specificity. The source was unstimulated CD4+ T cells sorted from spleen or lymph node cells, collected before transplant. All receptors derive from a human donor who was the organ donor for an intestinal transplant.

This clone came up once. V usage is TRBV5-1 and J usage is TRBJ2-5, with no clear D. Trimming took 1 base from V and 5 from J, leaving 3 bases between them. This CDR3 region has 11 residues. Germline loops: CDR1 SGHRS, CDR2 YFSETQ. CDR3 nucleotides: TGCGCCAGCAGCTTGTTCGAGACCCAGTACTTC. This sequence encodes CASSLFETQYF.

This CDR3 is CASSDINGQRGGPGVSDTQYF. CDR3 nucleotide sequence: TGTGCCAGCAGTGACATAAATGGCCAACGCGGGGGGCCGGGGGTGTCAGATACGCAGTATTTT. The V gene is TRBV6-4, the J gene TRBJ2-3, with 8 bases aligning to TRBD2. J was trimmed by 4 bases and V by 2 bases; bases with no gene match: 23. CDR1 is MRHNA, CDR2 SNTAGT, per germline. The CDR3 is made up of 21 amino acids.

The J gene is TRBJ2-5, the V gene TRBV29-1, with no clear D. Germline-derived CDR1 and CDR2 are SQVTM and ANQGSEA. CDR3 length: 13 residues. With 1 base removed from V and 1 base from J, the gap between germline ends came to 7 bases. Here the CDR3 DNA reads TGCAGCGTTGAAGTCGCAGCCCAAGAGACCCAGTACTTC. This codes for CSVEVAAQETQYF.

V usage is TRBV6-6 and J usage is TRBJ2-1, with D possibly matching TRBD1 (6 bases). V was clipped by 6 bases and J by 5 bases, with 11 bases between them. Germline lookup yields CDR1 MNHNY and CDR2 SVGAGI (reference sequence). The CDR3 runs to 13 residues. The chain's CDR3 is CASSPTGNNEQFF. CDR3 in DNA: TGTGCCAGCAGCCCTACAGGGAACAATGAGCAGTTCTTC.